A selection of T cell receptor beta chains follows, all from one sample in a study of T cells in Graves' hyperthyroidism and ophthalmopathy. Via MiXCR, TCRdb re-called the multiplex PCR reads, giving one row per CDR3 protein. The repertoire holds 340,000 or so distinct CDR3 sequences, with roughly 21% as singletons. The sample consisted of blood. The receptors here all came from a woman aged 50 to 60 with Graves' hyperthyroidism. CDR3s include the opening cysteine and the closing phenylalanine or tryptophan. A D gene is named only where the DNA matches it firmly. For some rows the clone size is stated as once, few or many, or as a class when expanded; others skip it.

size,D,J,V,DNA,CDR3
-,TRBD1,TRBJ1-5,TRBV30,TGTGCCTGGACGACAGGGGAAGGGAATCAGCCCCAGCATTTT,CAWTTGEGNQPQHF
many,TRBD2,TRBJ2-2,TRBV7-8,TGTGCCAGCAGCTTTGGCGGGAGGGCCATTAACACCGGGGAGCTGTTTTTT,CASSFGGRAINTGELFF
many,-,TRBJ2-1,TRBV5-1,TGCGCCAGCAGCTTGGCCAAGGGCTCCTACAATGAGCAGTTCTTC,CASSLAKGSYNEQFF
many,-,TRBJ1-1,TRBV3-1,TGTGCCAGCAGCCAAAATAGGAAGAACACTGAAGCTTTCTTT,CASSQNRKNTEAFF
-,-,TRBJ1-2,TRBV27,TGTGCCAGCAGTTTAGAGATCGTTAGCTATGGCTACACCTTC,CASSLEIVSYGYTF
many,TRBD2,TRBJ2-1,TRBV5-1,TGCGCCAGCAGCTTGGAAGCAGCGGGAACCTACAATGAGCAGTTCTTC,CASSLEAAGTYNEQFF
few,TRBD1,TRBJ1-1,TRBV5-1,TGCGCCAGCAAGCCGGGACAGGGAGGGGAGAACACTGAAGCTTTCTTT,CASKPGQGGENTEAFF
-,-,TRBJ1-6,TRBV6-5,TGTGCCAGCAGTAACCCCAATTCACCCCTCCACTTT,CASSNPNSPLHF
-,-,TRBJ1-5,TRBV6-1,TGTGCCAGCAGTGAATCGGGTGTCCAGCCCCAGCATTTT,CASSESGVQPQHF
-,TRBD1,TRBJ1-5,TRBV2,TGTGCCAGCAGTACACGGGACAGGGTGGCGGGACAGCCCCAGCATTTT,CASSTRDRVAGQPQHF
many,TRBD2,TRBJ2-2,TRBV11-2,TGTGCCAGCAGCCTCTCGGGCCTAGCGGGGGCCGGGGAGCTGTTTTTT,CASSLSGLAGAGELFF
-,-,TRBJ2-7,TRBV20-1,TGCAGTGCTAGTCTCGGTTCCGAGCAGTACTTC,CSASLGSEQYF
-,TRBD2,TRBJ2-5,TRBV25-1,TGTGCCAGCAGTGATTTAGCGGGGCAAGGGGAGACCCAGTACTTC,CASSDLAGQGETQYF
-,TRBD2,TRBJ2-3,TRBV20-1,TGCAGTGCTAGAGGACTAGCGGGGTTGGGTACAGATACGCAGTATTTT,CSARGLAGLGTDTQYF
many,TRBD2,TRBJ2-1,TRBV29-1,TGCAGCGTTGGATTTAGCGGGAGGGCCGGGGATGAGCAGTTCTTC,CSVGFSGRAGDEQFF
-,-,TRBJ2-3,TRBV25-1,TGTGCCAGCAGTGAATCCTCCCTACAGTATTTT,CASSESSLQYF
-,-,TRBJ2-5,TRBV27,TGTGCCAGCAGTTTATTTACAGGACGTGAGACCCAGTACTTC,CASSLFTGRETQYF
few,-,TRBJ2-7,TRBV6-1,TGTGCCAGCAGCACGAGGACCGATTCCTACGAGCAGTACTTC,CASSTRTDSYEQYF
many,-,TRBJ1-2,TRBV5-1,TGCGCCAGCAGCCACGGATCCGGCGGCGGCTACACCTTC,CASSHGSGGGYTF
-,TRBD2,TRBJ2-2,TRBV19,TGTGCCAGTAGTTCGACTAGCGGGGTGGTGAGGCGCGCCGGGGAGCTGTTTTTT,CASSSTSGVVRRAGELFF
many,TRBD1,TRBJ1-1,TRBV2,TGTGCCAGCAGTGGGGACAGGGTGGCCACTGAAGCTTTCTTT,CASSGDRVATEAFF
-,-,TRBJ2-7,TRBV5-1,TGCGCCAGCAGCTTCTGGCCCCGGGACACCACCAGTGAGCAGTACTTC,CASSFWPRDTTSEQYF
-,-,TRBJ2-2,TRBV15,TGTGCCACCAGCAGAGAGGCACACACCGGGGAGCTGTTTTTT,CATSREAHTGELFF
-,TRBD2,TRBJ2-3,TRBV2,TGTGCCAGCAGGGCGCCCCATTCCGGGACTAGTGGCGGCACGCAGTATTTT,CASRAPHSGTSGGTQYF
many,-,TRBJ1-5,TRBV4-1,TGCGCCAGCAGCCAAGATCACGGGGGGTGGGGCAATCAGCCCCAGCATTTT,CASSQDHGGWGNQPQHF
many,-,TRBJ2-7,TRBV20-1,TGCAGTGCTAGAGTGGGGGCAGGGAGGTACGAGCAGTACTTC,CSARVGAGRYEQYF
-,-,TRBJ1-4,TRBV13,TGTGCCAGCAGCTTTGCCTGGGGGGGATCCGAAAAACTGTTTTTT,CASSFAWGGSEKLFF
many,TRBD1,TRBJ2-7,TRBV27,TGTGCCAGCAAAGCTCGACAGGGGGCCACCTACGAGCAGTACTTC,CASKARQGATYEQYF